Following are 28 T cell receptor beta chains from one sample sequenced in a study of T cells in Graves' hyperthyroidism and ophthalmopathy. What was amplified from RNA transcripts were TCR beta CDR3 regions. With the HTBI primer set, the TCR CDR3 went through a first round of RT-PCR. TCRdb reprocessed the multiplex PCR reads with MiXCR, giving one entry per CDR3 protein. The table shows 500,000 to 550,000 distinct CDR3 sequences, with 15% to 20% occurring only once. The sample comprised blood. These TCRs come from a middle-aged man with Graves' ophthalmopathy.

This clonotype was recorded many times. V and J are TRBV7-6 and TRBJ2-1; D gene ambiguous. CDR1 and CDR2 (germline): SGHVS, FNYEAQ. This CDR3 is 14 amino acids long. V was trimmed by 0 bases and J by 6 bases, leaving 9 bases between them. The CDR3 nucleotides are TGTGCCAGCAGCTTAGCGCCTAGGCCCAATGAGCAGTTCTTC. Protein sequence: CASSLAPRPNEQFF.

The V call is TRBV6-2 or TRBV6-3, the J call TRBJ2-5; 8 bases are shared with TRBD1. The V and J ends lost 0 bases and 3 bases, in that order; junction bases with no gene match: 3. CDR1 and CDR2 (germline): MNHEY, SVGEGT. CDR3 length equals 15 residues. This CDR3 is CASSYSDREKETQYF. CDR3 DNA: TGTGCCAGCAGTTACTCGGACAGGGAGAAAGAGACCCAGTACTTC.

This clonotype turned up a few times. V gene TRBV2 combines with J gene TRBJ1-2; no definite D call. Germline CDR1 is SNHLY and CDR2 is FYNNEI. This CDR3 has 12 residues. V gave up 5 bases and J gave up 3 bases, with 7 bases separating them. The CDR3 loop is CASSTSDYGYTF. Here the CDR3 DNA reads TGTGCCAGCAGTACCTCGGACTATGGCTACACCTTC.

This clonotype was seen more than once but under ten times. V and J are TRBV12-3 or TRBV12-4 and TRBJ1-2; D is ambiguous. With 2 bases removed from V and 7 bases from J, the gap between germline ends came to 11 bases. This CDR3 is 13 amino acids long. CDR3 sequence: CASSLTGNVGYTF. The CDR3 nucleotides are TGTGCCAGCAGTTTAACCGGGAACGTTGGCTACACCTTC.

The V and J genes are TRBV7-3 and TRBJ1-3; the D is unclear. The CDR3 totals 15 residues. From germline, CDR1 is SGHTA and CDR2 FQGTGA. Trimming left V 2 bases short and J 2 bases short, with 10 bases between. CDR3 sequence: CASSLVGGAGNTIYF. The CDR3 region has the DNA TGTGCCAGCAGCTTAGTTGGCGGGGCTGGAAACACCATATATTTT. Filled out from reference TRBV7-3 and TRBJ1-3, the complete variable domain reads GAGVSQTPSNKVTEKGKYVELRCDPISGHTALYWYRQSLGQGPEFLIYFQGTGAADDSGLPNDRFFAVRPEGSVSTLKIQRTERGDSAVYLCASSLVGGAGNTIYFGEGSWLTVV.

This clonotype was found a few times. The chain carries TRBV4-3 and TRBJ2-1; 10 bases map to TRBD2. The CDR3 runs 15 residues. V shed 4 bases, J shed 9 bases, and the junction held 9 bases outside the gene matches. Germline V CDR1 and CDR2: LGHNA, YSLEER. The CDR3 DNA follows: TGCGCCAGCAGCCCGAGCGGGAGGGGAGGGAGTGAGCAGTTCTTC. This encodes CASSPSGRGGSEQFF.

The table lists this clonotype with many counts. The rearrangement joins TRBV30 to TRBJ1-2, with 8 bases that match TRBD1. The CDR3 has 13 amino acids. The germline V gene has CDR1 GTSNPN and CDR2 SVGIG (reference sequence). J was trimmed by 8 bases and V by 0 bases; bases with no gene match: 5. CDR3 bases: TGTGCCTGGAGTGTACGAGACAGGGGAGGCTACACCTTC. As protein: CAWSVRDRGGYTF.

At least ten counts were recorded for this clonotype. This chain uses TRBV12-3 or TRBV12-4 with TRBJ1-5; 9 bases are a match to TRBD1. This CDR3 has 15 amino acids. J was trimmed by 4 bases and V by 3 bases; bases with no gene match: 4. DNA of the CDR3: TGTGCCAGCAGTTTGGGACAGGGCCTGAATCAGCCCCAGCATTTT. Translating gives CASSLGQGLNQPQHF.

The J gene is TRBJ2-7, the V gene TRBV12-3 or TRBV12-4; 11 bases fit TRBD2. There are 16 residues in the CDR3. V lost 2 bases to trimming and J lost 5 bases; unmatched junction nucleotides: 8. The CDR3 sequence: CASSLRVIAGGNEQYF. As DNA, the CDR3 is TGTGCCAGCAGTTTACGGGTAATAGCGGGGGGGAACGAGCAGTACTTC.

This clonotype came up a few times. The CDR3: CASSREGGNTGELFF. The CDR3, as DNA: TGTGCCAGCTCCCGAGAGGGGGGGAACACCGGGGAGCTGTTTTTT. J is TRBJ2-2 and V is TRBV5-5, with D perhaps TRBD1 or TRBD2 (6 bases each). This CDR3 comprises 15 residues. Trimming removed 7 bases at V and 1 base at J, with 14 bases between. Germline V gene data show CDR1 as SGHKS and CDR2 as YYEKEE (reference sequence).

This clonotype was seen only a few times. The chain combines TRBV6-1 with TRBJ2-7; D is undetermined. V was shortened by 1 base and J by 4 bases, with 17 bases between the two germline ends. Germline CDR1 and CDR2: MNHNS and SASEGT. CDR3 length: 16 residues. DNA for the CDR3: TGTGCCAGCAGTGAAGGGCACCCGACGGAGTATTACGAGCAGTACTTC. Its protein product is CASSEGHPTEYYEQYF.

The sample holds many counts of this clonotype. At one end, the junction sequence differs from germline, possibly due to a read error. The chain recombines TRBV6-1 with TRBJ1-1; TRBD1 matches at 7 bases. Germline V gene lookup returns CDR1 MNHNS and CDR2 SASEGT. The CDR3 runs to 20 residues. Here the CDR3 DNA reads TGTGCCAGCATTGAAGGGGGCTACAGGTACGAAAGCGAGGAGAACACTGAAGCTTTCTTT. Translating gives CASIEGGYRYESEENTEAFF.

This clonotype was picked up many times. The CDR3 reads CATSLGHSYEQYF. In DNA form, the CDR3 reads TGTGCCACCAGCCTGGGACACTCCTACGAGCAGTACTTC. J is TRBJ2-7 and V is TRBV15, with D possibly TRBD1 on 6 matching bases. The V end was cut by 5 bases, the J end by 0 bases, with 8 bases between. Germline assignment: CDR1 LNHNV and CDR2 YYDKDF (reference sequence). The CDR3 runs to 13 residues.

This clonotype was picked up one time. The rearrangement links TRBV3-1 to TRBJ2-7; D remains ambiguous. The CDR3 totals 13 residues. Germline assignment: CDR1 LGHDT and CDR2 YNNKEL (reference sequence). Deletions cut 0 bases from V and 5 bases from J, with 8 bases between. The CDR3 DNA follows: TGTGCCAGCAGCCAAGATCTCCCCGACGAGCAGTACTTC. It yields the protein CASSQDLPDEQYF.

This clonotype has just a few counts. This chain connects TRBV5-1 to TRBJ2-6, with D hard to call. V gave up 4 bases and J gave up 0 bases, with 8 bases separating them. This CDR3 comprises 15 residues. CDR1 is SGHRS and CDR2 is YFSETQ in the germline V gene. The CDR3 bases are TGCGCCAGCAGCCAGAACCCCTCTGGGGCCAACGTCCTGACTTTC. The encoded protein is CASSQNPSGANVLTF.

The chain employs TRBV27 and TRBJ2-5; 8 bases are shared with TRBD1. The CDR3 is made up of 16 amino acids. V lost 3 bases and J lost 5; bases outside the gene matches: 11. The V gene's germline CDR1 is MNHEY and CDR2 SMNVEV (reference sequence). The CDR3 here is CASSFVAGGVEETQYF. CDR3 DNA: TGTGCCAGCAGTTTCGTTGCAGGGGGCGTCGAGGAGACCCAGTACTTC.

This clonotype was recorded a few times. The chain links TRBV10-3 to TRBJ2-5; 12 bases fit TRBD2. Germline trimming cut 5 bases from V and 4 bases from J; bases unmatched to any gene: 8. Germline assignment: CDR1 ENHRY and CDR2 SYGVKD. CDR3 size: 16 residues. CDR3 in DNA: TGTGCCATCAGTACCTCTAGCGGGAGGGGTGGAGAGACCCAGTACTTC. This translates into CAISTSSGRGGETQYF.

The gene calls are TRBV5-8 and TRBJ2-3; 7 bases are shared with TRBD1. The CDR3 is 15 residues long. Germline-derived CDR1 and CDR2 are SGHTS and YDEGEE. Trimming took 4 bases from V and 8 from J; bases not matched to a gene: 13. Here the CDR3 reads CASSPGQRSSGTQYF. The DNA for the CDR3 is TGTGCCAGCAGCCCGGGACAGCGCTCATCGGGTACGCAGTATTTT.

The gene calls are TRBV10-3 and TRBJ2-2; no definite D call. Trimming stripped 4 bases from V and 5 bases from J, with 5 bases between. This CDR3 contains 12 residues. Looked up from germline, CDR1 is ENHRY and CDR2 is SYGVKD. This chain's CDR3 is CAISVVTGELFF. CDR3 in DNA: TGTGCCATCAGTGTGGTGACCGGGGAGCTGTTTTTT.

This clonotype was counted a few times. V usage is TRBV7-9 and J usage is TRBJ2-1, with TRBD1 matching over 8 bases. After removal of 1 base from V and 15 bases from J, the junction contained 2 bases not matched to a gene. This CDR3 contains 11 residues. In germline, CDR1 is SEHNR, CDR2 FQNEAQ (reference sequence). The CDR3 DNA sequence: TGTGCCAGCAGCTTAGGGGACAGGAGGTTCTTC. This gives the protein CASSLGDRRFF.

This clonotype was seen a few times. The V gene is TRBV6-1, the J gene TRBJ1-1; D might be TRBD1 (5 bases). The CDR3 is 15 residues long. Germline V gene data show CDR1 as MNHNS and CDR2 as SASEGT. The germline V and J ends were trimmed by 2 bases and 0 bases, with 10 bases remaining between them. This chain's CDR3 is CASSELTGLNTEAFF. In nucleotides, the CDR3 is TGTGCCAGCAGTGAACTTACAGGCCTGAACACTGAAGCTTTCTTT.

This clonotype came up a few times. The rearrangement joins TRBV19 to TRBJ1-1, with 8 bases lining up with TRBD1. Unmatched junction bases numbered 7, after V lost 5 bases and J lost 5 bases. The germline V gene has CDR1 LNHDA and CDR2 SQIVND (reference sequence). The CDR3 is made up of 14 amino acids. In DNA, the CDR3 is TGTGCCAGTAGTGCGGACAGGGTTCGGACTGAAGCTTTCTTT. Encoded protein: CASSADRVRTEAFF.

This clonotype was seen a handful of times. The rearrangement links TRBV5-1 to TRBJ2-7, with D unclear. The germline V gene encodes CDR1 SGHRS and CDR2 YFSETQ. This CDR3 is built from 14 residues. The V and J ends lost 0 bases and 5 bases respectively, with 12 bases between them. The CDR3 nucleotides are TGCGCCAGCAGCTTGGTTCGGACGGGCCACGAGCAGTACTTC. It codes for CASSLVRTGHEQYF.

CDR3: CASSKEYRADIQYF. The CDR3 DNA sequence: TGTGCCAGCTCAAAGGAGTATAGGGCGGACATTCAGTACTTC. V and J are TRBV18 and TRBJ2-4; D remains ambiguous. Germline V gene data show CDR1 as KGHSH and CDR2 as LQKENI. CDR3 length: 14 residues. V lost 5 bases and J 8 bases, leaving 16 bases between the germline ends.

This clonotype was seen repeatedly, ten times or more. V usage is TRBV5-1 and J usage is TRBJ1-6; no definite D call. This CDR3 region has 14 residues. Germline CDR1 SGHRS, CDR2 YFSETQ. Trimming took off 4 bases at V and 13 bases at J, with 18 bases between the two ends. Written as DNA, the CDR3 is TGCGCCAGCAGCCCCGGACCCGCAGCGTACCCCCTCCACTTT. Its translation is CASSPGPAAYPLHF.

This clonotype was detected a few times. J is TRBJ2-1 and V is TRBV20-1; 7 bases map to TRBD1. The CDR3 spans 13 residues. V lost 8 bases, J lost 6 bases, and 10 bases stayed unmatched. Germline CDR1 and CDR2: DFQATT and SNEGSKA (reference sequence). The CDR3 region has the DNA TGCAGTTCCCAGAGGGCAGGGGGCAATGAGCAGTTCTTC. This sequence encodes CSSQRAGGNEQFF.

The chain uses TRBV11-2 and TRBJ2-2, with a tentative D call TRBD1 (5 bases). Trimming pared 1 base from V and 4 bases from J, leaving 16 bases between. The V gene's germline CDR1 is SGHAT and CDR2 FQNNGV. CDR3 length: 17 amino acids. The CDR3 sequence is CASSLGTTGVGTGELFF. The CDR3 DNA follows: TGTGCCAGCAGCTTAGGGACAACCGGTGTCGGCACCGGGGAGCTGTTTTTT.

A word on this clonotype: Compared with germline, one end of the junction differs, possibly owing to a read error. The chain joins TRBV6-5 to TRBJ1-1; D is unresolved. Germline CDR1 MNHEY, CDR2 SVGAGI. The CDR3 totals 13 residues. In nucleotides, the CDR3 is TGTGCCAGCAGCTTCTCGGCGTACACTAAAGCTTTCTTT. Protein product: CASSFSAYTKAFF.